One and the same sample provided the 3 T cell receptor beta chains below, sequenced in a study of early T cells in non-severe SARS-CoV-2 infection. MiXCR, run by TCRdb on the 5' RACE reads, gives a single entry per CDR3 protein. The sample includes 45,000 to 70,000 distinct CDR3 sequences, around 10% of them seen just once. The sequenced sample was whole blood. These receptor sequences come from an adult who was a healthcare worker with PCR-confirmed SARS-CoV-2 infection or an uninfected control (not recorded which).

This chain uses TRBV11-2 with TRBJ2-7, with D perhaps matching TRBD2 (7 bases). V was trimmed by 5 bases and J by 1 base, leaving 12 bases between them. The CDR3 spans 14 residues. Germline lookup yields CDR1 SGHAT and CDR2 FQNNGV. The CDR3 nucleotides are TGTGCCAGCAGCAAACAGGGAGGGTCCTACGAGCAGTACTTC. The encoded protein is CASSKQGGSYEQYF.

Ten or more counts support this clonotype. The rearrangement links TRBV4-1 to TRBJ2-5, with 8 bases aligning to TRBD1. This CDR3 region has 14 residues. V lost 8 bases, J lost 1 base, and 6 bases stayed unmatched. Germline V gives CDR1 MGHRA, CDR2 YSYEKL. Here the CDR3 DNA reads TGCGCCAGCGGCAAACAGGGGGGCCAAGAGACCCAGTACTTC. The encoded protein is CASGKQGGQETQYF.

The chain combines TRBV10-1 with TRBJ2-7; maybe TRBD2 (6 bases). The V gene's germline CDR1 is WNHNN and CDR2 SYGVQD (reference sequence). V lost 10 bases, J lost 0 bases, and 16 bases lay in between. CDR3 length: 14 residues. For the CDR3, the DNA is TGCGCCACCCGAATGGGGGGATCCTCCTACGAGCAGTACTTC. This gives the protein CATRMGGSSYEQYF.